The 14 T cell receptor beta chains below were found in one sample sequenced in a study of shared clonotypes between healthy human individuals. The protocol was immunoSEQ multiplex PCR, while the TCRdb copy is restricted to in-frame clones and leaves out a portion. The sample lists roughly 2.5 million clones, around 94% occurring once. Input material: naive CD4+ T cells sorted from blood. Subset noted: CD45RA+ positively selected. These receptors came from a man aged 18 to 30 in good health.

In DNA, the CDR3 is TGTGCCAGCCTACTGGGGGGGCACACTGAAGCTTTCTTT. It yields the protein CASLLGGHTEAFF. The V gene is TRBV18, the J gene TRBJ1-1, with D perhaps matching TRBD1 (6 bases). The CDR3 consists of 13 residues. CDR1 KGHSH and CDR2 LQKENI come from the germline V gene. V was shortened by 8 bases and J by 3 bases, with 13 bases between the two germline ends.

Turning to this clone: Other DNA sequences within the sample encode an identical CDR3. The V and J genes are TRBV5-4 and TRBJ1-1; D remains unclear. The germline gives CDR1 SGHNT, CDR2 YYREEE (reference sequence). This CDR3 comprises 11 residues. Trimming removed 7 bases at V and 2 bases at J, with 6 bases between. The CDR3 nucleotides are TGTGCCAGCTCAAGAAACACTGAAGCTTTCTTT. Its protein is CASSRNTEAFF.

On this clone: Other DNA sequences in this specimen translate into the identical CDR3. The chain employs TRBV19 and TRBJ2-7, with D possibly being TRBD1 (6 bases). V was clipped by 5 bases and J by 3 bases, with 11 bases between them. CDR1 LNHDA and CDR2 SQIVND come from the germline V gene (reference sequence). The CDR3 is 13 residues long. The CDR3 loop is CASSGQGNYEQYF. The CDR3 region has the DNA TGTGCCAGTAGTGGGCAGGGGAACTACGAGCAGTACTTC. Complete variable domain (other parts from reference TRBV19 and TRBJ2-7): DGGITQSPKYLFRKEGQNVTLSCEQNLNHDAMYWYRQDPGQGLRLIYYSQIVNDFQKGDIAEGYSVSREKKESFPLTVTSAQKNPTAFYLCASSGQGNYEQYFGPGTRLTVT.

The rearrangement joins TRBV4-2 to TRBJ1-1; D is unresolved. This CDR3 is built from 15 residues. V lost 0 bases and J lost 1, with 9 bases in between. Germline CDR1 and CDR2: LGHNA and YNFKEQ. The CDR3 nucleotides read TGTGCCAGCAGCCAAGAACGGCACCAGAACACTGAAGCTTTCTTT. This gives the protein CASSQERHQNTEAFF.

The rearrangement links TRBV6-1 to TRBJ1-1; D unresolved. Per germline, CDR1 MNHNS and CDR2 SASEGT. V lost 1 base, J lost 2 bases, and 5 bases lay in between. The CDR3 length is 13 residues. The CDR3 reads CASSEGTNTEAFF. The CDR3 DNA follows: TGTGCCAGCAGTGAAGGTACTAACACTGAAGCTTTCTTT.

V is TRBV6-5 and J is TRBJ2-7; possibly TRBD2 for D (7 bases). V lost 4 bases and J 7 bases, leaving 20 bases between the germline ends. The CDR3 spans 15 residues. Germline CDR1 reads MNHEY; CDR2 reads SVGAGI. The CDR3 region has the DNA TGTGCCAGCAGTTCCTTGGCGGGGGCGTCTCGGGAGCAGTACTTC. It translates to CASSSLAGASREQYF.

The chain has TRBV6-1 and TRBJ2-7; TRBD1 is a possible D gene (5 bases). CDR1 and CDR2 (germline): MNHNS, SASEGT. V shed 1 base and J shed 3 bases, with 16 bases lying between them. This CDR3 is 16 amino acids long. The CDR3 DNA is TGTGCCAGCAGTGAAGTAGGACACGTGACGGACTACGAGCAGTACTTC. Its translation: CASSEVGHVTDYEQYF.

This chain uses TRBV6-6 with TRBJ2-1; 7 bases map to TRBD2. This CDR3 has 14 amino acids. Germline values: CDR1 MNHNY, CDR2 SVGAGI (reference sequence). Losses at the gene ends were 4 bases for V and 0 bases for J; bases not matched to a gene: 0. CDR3 sequence: CASSSGGSYNEQFF. CDR3 in DNA: TGTGCCAGCAGTTCGGGAGGCTCCTACAATGAGCAGTTCTTC.

The rearrangement joins TRBV30 to TRBJ1-1; D is possibly TRBD1 (5 bases). Between the trimmed V and J ends, which lost 3 bases and 1 base, there was a span of 9 bases. CDR1 and CDR2 (germline): GTSNPN, SVGIG (reference sequence). The CDR3 has 13 amino acids. The chain's CDR3 is CAWRDNQNTEAFF. CDR3 coding DNA: TGTGCCTGGAGGGACAATCAGAACACTGAAGCTTTCTTT.

This chain joins TRBV19 and TRBJ2-6; the match to TRBD2 covers 14 bases. The CDR3 runs 17 residues. Unmatched junction bases numbered 6, after V lost 7 bases and J lost 4 bases. CDR1 is LNHDA and CDR2 is SQIVND in the germline V gene (reference sequence). CDR3 in amino acids: CASTGLAGADGANVLTF. CDR3 coding DNA: TGTGCCAGTACGGGACTAGCGGGAGCGGACGGGGCCAACGTCCTGACTTTC. The complete variable domain, with remaining parts taken from reference TRBV19 and TRBJ2-6, reads DGGITQSPKYLFRKEGQNVTLSCEQNLNHDAMYWYRQDPGQGLRLIYYSQIVNDFQKGDIAEGYSVSREKKESFPLTVTSAQKNPTAFYLCASTGLAGADGANVLTFGAGSRLTVL.

This clone was observed once. The junction departs from germline at one end; a sequencing error may be responsible. The gene calls are TRBV7-7 and TRBJ2-1, with 7 bases lining up with TRBD2. The CDR3 covers 15 residues. Germline values: CDR1 SSHAT, CDR2 FNYEAQ (reference sequence). CDR3 residues: CASSPGLAALDEQFF. CDR3 nucleotide sequence: TGTGCTAGCAGCCCCGGGCTAGCGGCCCTGGATGAGCAGTTCTTC.

J is TRBJ2-7 and V is TRBV11-2; a weak D match, TRBD2 (6 bases). Trimming cost V 3 bases and J 0 bases, with 21 bases left between them. The CDR3 has 18 amino acids. Germline lookup yields CDR1 SGHAT and CDR2 FQNNGV. CDR3 region: CASSFRRRRVHSSYEQYF. The CDR3 DNA is TGTGCCAGCAGCTTCCGGAGGAGGAGGGTCCACAGCTCCTACGAGCAGTACTTC. Full variable domain (outside the CDR3, taken from reference TRBV11-2 and TRBJ2-7): EAGVAQSPRYKIIEKRQSVAFWCNPISGHATLYWYQQILGQGPKLLIQFQNNGVVDDSQLPKDRFSAERLKGVDSTLKIQPAKLEDSAVYLCASSFRRRRVHSSYEQYFGPGTRLTVT.

There are a few counts of this clone. The chain is built from TRBV30 and TRBJ1-5; D unresolved. Germline V gene lookup returns CDR1 GTSNPN and CDR2 SVGIG (reference sequence). V dropped 2 bases and J dropped 5 bases, with 10 bases sitting between them. There are 13 residues in the CDR3. CDR3 DNA sequence: TGTGCCTGGAGTTCCTCTCTGGATCAGCCCCAGCATTTT. Its translation: CAWSSSLDQPQHF.

This chain joins TRBV11-1 and TRBJ2-1, with 11 nucleotides matching TRBD1. Germline-derived CDR1 and CDR2 are SGHAT and FQDESV (reference sequence). Germline trimming cut 1 base from V and 8 bases from J; bases unmatched to any gene: 10. CDR3 length: 17 amino acids. For the CDR3, the DNA is TGTGCCAGCAGCTTAGGTCTCTGGGACAGGGGGTCCGATGAGCAGTTCTTC. This codes for CASSLGLWDRGSDEQFF.